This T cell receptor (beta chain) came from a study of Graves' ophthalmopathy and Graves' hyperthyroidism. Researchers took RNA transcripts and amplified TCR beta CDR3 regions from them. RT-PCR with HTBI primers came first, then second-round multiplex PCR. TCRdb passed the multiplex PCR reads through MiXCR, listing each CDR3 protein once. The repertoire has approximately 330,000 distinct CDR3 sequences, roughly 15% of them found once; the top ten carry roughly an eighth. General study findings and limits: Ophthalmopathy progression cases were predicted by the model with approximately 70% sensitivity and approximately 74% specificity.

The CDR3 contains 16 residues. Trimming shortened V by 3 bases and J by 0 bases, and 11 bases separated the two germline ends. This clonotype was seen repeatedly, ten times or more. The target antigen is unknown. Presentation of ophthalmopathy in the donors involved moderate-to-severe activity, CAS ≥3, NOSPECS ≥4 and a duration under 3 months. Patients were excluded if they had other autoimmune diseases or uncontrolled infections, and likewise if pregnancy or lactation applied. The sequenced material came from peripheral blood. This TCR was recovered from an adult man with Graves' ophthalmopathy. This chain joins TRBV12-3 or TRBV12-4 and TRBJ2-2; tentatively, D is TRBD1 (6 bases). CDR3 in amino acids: CASSFGQTSNTGELFF. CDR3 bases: TGTGCCAGCAGTTTCGGACAGACTTCGAACACCGGGGAGCTGTTTTTT.